These 29 T cell receptor beta chains were all obtained from the same sample, sequenced in a study of blood T cell repertoires in COVID-19 (dated by TCRdb to about 2020). Library preparation was by the immunoSEQ multiplex PCR assay. In its TCRdb copy, this immuneACCESS table keeps in-frame sequences only and misses some clones. Where compared with another copy, unresolved V genes explain less than half of these, and the others have no known cause. The sample includes about 300,000 clones, with 86% observed a single time. The ten largest account for under 2% of the sample. The sample was peripheral blood. The origin of the receptors is a woman aged 45-65 years with acute or convalescent COVID-19.

V is TRBV7-8 and J is TRBJ1-1; no clear D. V was shortened by 1 base and J by 9 bases, with 9 bases between the two germline ends. The CDR3 has 12 residues. Looked up from germline, CDR1 is SGHVS and CDR2 is FQNEAQ. The CDR3 bases are TGTGCCAGCAGCTTAGGCCTGTCTAAAGCTTTCTTT. Translated: CASSLGLSKAFF.

The rearrangement uses TRBV7-8 and TRBJ2-2, with 9 bases aligning to TRBD2. CDR3 length: 16 residues. Looked up from germline, CDR1 is SGHVS and CDR2 is FQNEAQ. V lost 1 base and J lost 2; bases outside the gene matches: 2. The DNA for the CDR3 is TGTGCCAGCAGCTTAGTAGCGGGAGCCAACACCGGGGAGCTGTTTTTT. It is translated as CASSLVAGANTGELFF.

The chain has TRBV4-2 and TRBJ1-5, with D perhaps matching TRBD1 (5 bases). Deletions cut 0 bases from V and 7 bases from J, with 16 bases between. The CDR3 has 16 residues. CDR1 is LGHNA, CDR2 YNFKEQ, per germline. The CDR3 protein is CASSQDAGQTYQPQHF. The CDR3, as DNA: TGTGCCAGCAGCCAAGACGCGGGGCAGACCTACCAGCCCCAGCATTTT.

In its sample, this clone was seen a few times. The genes are TRBV2 and TRBJ1-1, with a weak D call TRBD1 (5 bases). Germline V gene sequence: CDR1 SNHLY, CDR2 FYNNEI. This CDR3 has 14 amino acids. The ends were cut back, 5 bases at V and 3 bases at J, with 13 bases in the middle. The CDR3 nucleotides are TGTGCCAGCAGTAAGACAGATGCGGACACTGAAGCTTTCTTT. Amino acids: CASSKTDADTEAFF.

Note on this clone: Distinct nucleotide sequences in the sample also encode this CDR3. The chain combines TRBV7-3 with TRBJ2-3, with D maybe TRBD1 (5 bases). The CDR3 length is 13 residues. Germline CDR1 is SGHTA and CDR2 is FQGTGA. V lost 0 bases to trimming and J lost 4 bases, with 5 bases between them. The CDR3 coding sequence is TGTGCCAGCAGCTTAACAGGGGCAGATACGCAGTATTTT. Protein product: CASSLTGADTQYF.

The genes are TRBV5-4 and TRBJ2-2, with TRBD2 identical over 8 bases. This CDR3 has 15 residues. In germline, CDR1 is SGHNT, CDR2 YYREEE (reference sequence). Trimming at V came to 4 bases and at J to 5 bases, leaving 7 bases not matched to a gene. The CDR3 is CASSPPSGRTGELFF. The DNA of the CDR3 is TGTGCCAGCAGCCCTCCTAGCGGGCGGACCGGGGAGCTGTTTTTT. Supplemented by reference TRBV5-4 and TRBJ2-2, the full variable domain reads ETGVTQSPTHLIKTRGQQVTLRCSSQSGHNTVSWYQQALGQGPQFIFQYYREEENGRGNFPPRFSGLQFPNYSSELNVNALELDDSALYLCASSPPSGRTGELFFGEGSRLTVL.

The V call is TRBV27, the J call TRBJ2-1; unclear D gene. V lost 7 bases, J lost 0 bases, and 16 bases lay in between. This CDR3 comprises 16 residues. CDR1 and CDR2 from the germline V gene are MNHEY and SMNVEV (reference sequence). The CDR3: CASTSPPSYSYNEQFF. CDR3 coding DNA: TGTGCCAGCACCTCCCCGCCGAGTTACTCCTACAATGAGCAGTTCTTC.

The sample holds one count of this clone. The rearrangement links TRBV3-1 (or the pseudogene TRBV3-2) to TRBJ1-3; 9 bases align to TRBD1. This CDR3 is 17 amino acids long. Germline V lookup: CDR1 LGHDT, CDR2 YNNKEL (reference sequence). V lost 5 bases to trimming and J lost 5 bases; unmatched junction nucleotides: 13. CDR3 loop: CASSFGTGKSIRNTIYF. CDR3 sequence (DNA): TGTGCCAGCAGCTTTGGGACAGGGAAAAGTATCAGAAACACCATATATTTT.

The chain uses TRBV5-6 and TRBJ1-4, with 7 bases matching TRBD1. V shed 6 bases and J 3 bases; nucleotides not matched to a gene: 5. This CDR3 has 14 residues. Germline CDR1 and CDR2: SGHDT and YYEEEE. The CDR3 DNA is TGTGCCAGCAATAAGGGGGCGGCTAATGAAAAACTGTTTTTT. Residues: CASNKGAANEKLFF.

This clone appeared once. The V and J genes are TRBV5-4 and TRBJ2-5; weak D call: TRBD1 (6 bases). The CDR3 totals 13 residues. Per germline, CDR1 SGHNT and CDR2 YYREEE (reference sequence). Deletions cut 4 bases from V and 2 bases from J, with 9 bases between. The CDR3: CASSNGQQETQYF. CDR3 nucleotide sequence: TGTGCCAGCAGCAATGGACAGCAAGAGACCCAGTACTTC.

The rearrangement joins TRBV3-1 (or the pseudogene TRBV3-2) to TRBJ2-1; TRBD2 matches 7 bases. J was trimmed by 0 bases and V by 0 bases; bases with no gene match: 2. The CDR3 is 16 amino acids. In germline, CDR1 is LGHDT, CDR2 YNNKEL (reference sequence). In nucleotides, the CDR3 is TGTGCCAGCAGCCAAGAACTAGCGAACTCCTACAATGAGCAGTTCTTC. As protein: CASSQELANSYNEQFF.

This chain connects TRBV12-3 or TRBV12-4 to TRBJ1-2; TRBD1 aligns across 8 bases. V was clipped by 6 bases and J by 7 bases; unmatched bases: 7. The CDR3 spans 13 residues. The CDR3 loop reads CASSTGGLRGYTF. The CDR3, as DNA: TGTGCCAGCAGCACAGGGGGTTTACGTGGCTACACCTTC.

Points on this clone: A junction end diverges from the germline sequence, so it may reflect a read error. V usage is TRBV24-1 and J usage is TRBJ2-7; possible D gene TRBD1, 6 bases. The CDR3 spans 15 residues. The germline V gene has CDR1 KGHDR and CDR2 SFDVKD. The CDR3 sequence: CATSDNRARSHEQYF. DNA for the CDR3: TGTGCCACCAGTGATAACAGGGCCCGCTCCCACGAGCAGTACTTC.

This chain links TRBV11-2 with TRBJ1-1; no firm D call. The germline V and J ends were trimmed by 0 bases and 4 bases, with 21 bases remaining between them. The germline V gene encodes CDR1 SGHAT and CDR2 FQNNGV. The length of the CDR3 is 18 residues. The chain's CDR3 is CASSLDKTQLSLVTEAFF. Here the CDR3 DNA reads TGTGCCAGCAGCTTAGATAAAACCCAACTAAGTCTTGTCACTGAAGCTTTCTTT.

DNA for the CDR3: TGCGCCAGCTACGAACTAGCGTCTTACAATGAGCAGTTCTTC. Translation: CASYELASYNEQFF. J is TRBJ2-1 and V is TRBV5-1; 7 bases fit TRBD2. CDR3 length: 14 residues. V lost 7 bases to trimming and J lost 4 bases; unmatched junction nucleotides: 8. Germline V lookup: CDR1 SGHRS, CDR2 YFSETQ.

V usage is TRBV7-2 and J usage is TRBJ2-1, with 7 bases that match TRBD2. The CDR3 extends over 15 amino acids. CDR1 is SGHTA and CDR2 is FQGNSA in the germline V gene. The V and J ends lost 6 bases and 7 bases, in that order; junction bases with no gene match: 12. For the CDR3, the DNA is TGTGCCAGCAGTCCGGGACTACCCCCTGCTAATGAGCAGTTCTTC. Translation gives CASSPGLPPANEQFF.

The V and J genes are TRBV5-4 and TRBJ1-4; 8 bases match TRBD1. The CDR3 has 14 amino acids. V shed 0 bases, J shed 9 bases, and the junction held 4 bases outside the gene matches. The germline V gene encodes CDR1 SGHNT and CDR2 YYREEE (reference sequence). The CDR3 protein is CASSLDRGVQKLFF. CDR3 coding DNA: TGTGCCAGCAGCTTGGACAGGGGGGTTCAAAAACTGTTTTTT.

V usage is TRBV27 and J usage is TRBJ2-1; 10 bases are a match to TRBD1. The CDR3 extends over 18 amino acids. The V segment lost 5 bases and the J segment 6 bases; nucleotides outside the gene matches: 16. Germline V gene lookup returns CDR1 MNHEY and CDR2 SMNVEV (reference sequence). The CDR3 DNA follows: TGTGCCAGCAGTCCCCTTCACTCGGGACAGGGGAACGGCAATGAGCAGTTCTTC. Translation: CASSPLHSGQGNGNEQFF.

The J gene is TRBJ1-6, the V gene TRBV28; D gene ambiguous. The V gene's germline CDR1 is MDHEN and CDR2 SYDVKM. The CDR3 has 12 amino acids. Between the trimmed V and J ends, which lost 3 bases and 11 bases, there was a span of 8 bases. The CDR3 loop reads CASSFREAPLHF. The CDR3, as DNA: TGTGCCAGCAGTTTTAGGGAGGCACCCCTCCACTTT.

J is TRBJ2-7 and V is TRBV10-3; 7 positions match TRBD1. The CDR3 is made up of 14 amino acids. In germline, CDR1 is ENHRY, CDR2 SYGVKD. Losses at the gene ends were 6 bases for V and 4 bases for J; bases not matched to a gene: 9. CDR3 coding DNA: TGTGCCATCAGAGGGCCGAGGGGGCAATACGAGCAGTACTTC. Translated: CAIRGPRGQYEQYF.

DNA of the CDR3: TGTGCCAGCAGCCTCCGACAGGGGGGGGAGACCCAGTACTTC. It translates to CASSLRQGGETQYF. The rearrangement joins TRBV7-9 to TRBJ2-5; 9 positions match TRBD1. The CDR3 runs 14 residues. CDR1 is SEHNR, CDR2 FQNEAQ, per germline (reference sequence). The V segment lost 5 bases and the J segment 5 bases; nucleotides outside the gene matches: 6.

In its sample, this clone was seen a few times. The chain combines TRBV6-5 with TRBJ1-2, with D unclear. Trimming shortened V by 5 bases and J by 5 bases, and 12 bases separated the two germline ends. The CDR3 consists of 13 residues. Germline-derived CDR1 and CDR2 are MNHEY and SVGAGI. The CDR3 here is CASSTGISYGYTF. The CDR3 nucleotides are TGTGCCAGCAGTACGGGGATTTCTTATGGCTACACCTTC.

The V gene is TRBV27, the J gene TRBJ1-4, with D possibly being TRBD1 (6 bases). The CDR3 spans 14 residues. Trimming removed 6 bases at V and 5 bases at J, with 13 bases between. From germline, CDR1 is MNHEY and CDR2 SMNVEV (reference sequence). CDR3 sequence reads: CASRKQGANEKLFF. CDR3 nucleotides: TGTGCCAGCAGAAAACAGGGAGCCAATGAAAAACTGTTTTTT.

The chain employs TRBV6-5 and TRBJ2-5, with D possibly TRBD1 on 6 matching bases. The V end was cut by 6 bases, the J end by 4 bases, with 15 bases between. The CDR3 loop spans 14 amino acids. The V gene's germline CDR1 is MNHEY and CDR2 SVGAGI. In nucleotides, the CDR3 is TGTGCCAGCAGCTTAACAGGGATGGGAGAGACCCAGTACTTC. This encodes CASSLTGMGETQYF.

The chain employs TRBV15 and TRBJ2-1; TRBD1 aligns across 7 bases. With V trimmed by 2 bases and J by 5 bases, 6 bases remained unmatched. The CDR3 sequence is 15 residues long. Germline CDR1 reads LNHNV; CDR2 reads YYDKDF (reference sequence). CDR3 in DNA: TGTGCCACCAGCAGAACCCCCGGGACAGACAATGAGCAGTTCTTC. Amino acid sequence: CATSRTPGTDNEQFF.

The chain uses TRBV5-1 and TRBJ2-6, with 14 nucleotides matching TRBD2. CDR3 length equals 17 residues. With V trimmed by 5 bases and J by 2 bases, 3 bases remained unmatched. The germline CDR1 and CDR2 sequences are SGHRS and YFSETQ. The CDR3 reads CASRAGLAGAGANVLTF. The CDR3 nucleotides read TGCGCCAGCAGGGCGGGACTAGCGGGAGCTGGGGCCAACGTCCTGACTTTC.

In its sample, this clone was seen a few times. The genes are TRBV5-1 and TRBJ2-1; 7 bases map to TRBD1. Germline loops: CDR1 SGHRS, CDR2 YFSETQ. This CDR3 has 15 residues. J was trimmed by 4 bases and V by 0 bases; bases with no gene match: 4. CDR3 region: CASSLAEDRYNEQFF. Written as DNA, the CDR3 is TGCGCCAGCAGCTTGGCCGAGGACAGGTACAATGAGCAGTTCTTC.

The chain carries TRBV5-1 and TRBJ2-7; 7 bases are shared with TRBD2. V was pared by 4 bases and J by 5 bases, with 9 bases of the junction left unmatched. The CDR3 is 14 residues long. Germline CDR1 SGHRS, CDR2 YFSETQ. CDR3 sequence: CASSQTGGYDEQYF. CDR3 in DNA: TGCGCCAGCAGCCAAACCGGGGGGTACGACGAGCAGTACTTC.

This chain connects TRBV4-1 to TRBJ2-3; 11 bases align to TRBD1. There are 16 residues in the CDR3. Germline-derived CDR1 and CDR2 are MGHRA and YSYEKL. The trim removed 4 bases at V and 5 bases at J, leaving 8 bases unmatched. CDR3 bases: TGCGCCAGCAGCCGATCTCCGGGACAGGGGGAAGATACGCAGTATTTT. The encoded protein is CASSRSPGQGEDTQYF.